This T cell receptor (beta chain) was sequenced in a study of CD8+CD57+ T cells in acquired aplastic anemia. The CDR3 runs 14 residues. V trimming: 3 bases; J trimming: 2 bases; junction bases outside the gene matches: 3. About this clonotype itself: Its antigen is not known.

Study-wide results and caveats: Comparison of patients with controls identified 25 to 30 shared CD8+ CDR3 sequences. Simpson's diversity of CD8+ cells was not significantly different in patients compared with controls.

The template used for profiling TCR beta VDJ and CDR3 was genomic DNA. TCRdb redid the calling of the reads with MiXCR, one entry per CDR3 protein. The table has about 130,000 distinct CDR3 sequences, 40% to 60% seen once; the top ten hold roughly 2.5%. V is TRBV12-3 or TRBV12-4 and J is TRBJ1-2, with 7 bases that match TRBD1. The TCR comes from a human donor in good health, serving as a control. Sequencing used sorted CD4+, CD8+, or CD8+CD57+ T cells (not recorded which) from PBMCs. The CDR3 loop is CASSFRDRNYGYTF. CDR3 bases: TGTGCCAGCAGTTTTCGGGACAGAAACTATGGCTACACCTTC.